Presented here are 8 T cell receptor beta chains from one specimen sequenced in a study of cytomegalovirus exposure and HLA in healthy donors. The PCR ran on 60 Vbeta and 13 Jbeta primers. Produced via immunoSEQ multiplex PCR; TCRdb's table is partial and in-frame only. This table lists 100,000 to 150,000 clones. Sequencing input: PBMCs. These receptors originate from a man aged 40-49 years in good health and CMV-seronegative.

As regards this clone: This sample includes further DNA sequences coding for the same CDR3. The chain combines TRBV29-1 with TRBJ1-4; 8 nucleotides agree with TRBD1. From germline, CDR1 is SQVTM and CDR2 ANQGSEA. The CDR3 length is 13 residues. J was trimmed by 5 bases and V by 5 bases; bases with no gene match: 4. The CDR3 sequence: CSVRTGSNEKLFF. CDR3 in DNA: TGCAGCGTTCGGACAGGGTCCAATGAAAAACTGTTTTTT. Combining the CDR3 with reference TRBV29-1 and TRBJ1-4 gives the whole variable domain SAVISQKPSRDICQRGTSLTIQCQVDSQVTMMFWYRQQPGQSLTLIATANQGSEATYESGFVIDKFPISRPNLTFSTLTVSNMSPEDSSIYLCSVRTGSNEKLFFGSGTQLSVL.

The gene calls are TRBV9 and TRBJ2-1; 10 nucleotides match TRBD2. The germline V gene encodes CDR1 SGDLS and CDR2 YYNGEE. The trim removed 0 bases at V and 5 bases at J, leaving 5 bases unmatched. The CDR3 extends over 16 amino acids. The CDR3 sequence: CASSVVSGRVNNEQFF. Written as DNA, the CDR3 is TGTGCCAGCAGCGTAGTGAGCGGGAGGGTCAACAATGAGCAGTTCTTC. Looking up the rest from reference TRBV9 and TRBJ2-1 gives the full variable domain: DSGVTQTPKHLITATGQRVTLRCSPRSGDLSVYWYQQSLDQGLQFLIQYYNGEERAKGNILERFSAQQFPDLHSELNLSSLELGDSALYFCASSVVSGRVNNEQFFGPGTRLTVL.

The V call is TRBV7-9, the J call TRBJ1-4, with 8 bases identical to TRBD1. From germline, CDR1 is SEHNR and CDR2 FQNEAQ (reference sequence). After removal of 5 bases from V and 0 bases from J, the junction contained 2 bases not matched to a gene. The CDR3 runs 15 residues. CDR3 nucleotides: TGTGCCAGCAGCCCAGGGGGCACAACTAATGAAAAACTGTTTTTT. This codes for CASSPGGTTNEKLFF.

J is TRBJ2-1 and V is TRBV15, with a tentative D call TRBD2 (6 bases). This CDR3 region has 13 residues. The germline V and J ends were trimmed by 1 base and 7 bases, with 8 bases remaining between them. Germline CDR1 reads LNHNV; CDR2 reads YYDKDF (reference sequence). The CDR3 DNA sequence: TGTGCCACCAGCAGAGTTGGAGGGAATGAGCAGTTCTTC. This translates into CATSRVGGNEQFF.

V gene TRBV27 combines with J gene TRBJ1-5, with 10 bases fitting TRBD1. Germline V gene lookup returns CDR1 MNHEY and CDR2 SMNVEV (reference sequence). CDR3 length equals 17 residues. V lost 6 bases and J lost 0; bases outside the gene matches: 8. The CDR3 bases are TGTGCCAGCAGGGTGACAGGGGGCGTTTATAGCAATCAGCCCCAGCATTTT. Translating it yields CASRVTGGVYSNQPQHF.

The rearrangement uses TRBV11-2 and TRBJ2-2; D is perhaps TRBD1 (7 bases). The CDR3 length is 15 residues. Between the trimmed V and J ends, which lost 3 bases and 5 bases, there was a span of 13 bases. The V gene's germline CDR1 is SGHAT and CDR2 FQNNGV. In DNA form, the CDR3 reads TGTGCCAGCAGCTTTGGTCAGGGGGGTACCGGGGAGCTGTTTTTT. It codes for CASSFGQGGTGELFF. The full variable domain, its missing parts supplied by reference TRBV11-2 and TRBJ2-2, is EAGVAQSPRYKIIEKRQSVAFWCNPISGHATLYWYQQILGQGPKLLIQFQNNGVVDDSQLPKDRFSAERLKGVDSTLKIQPAKLEDSAVYLCASSFGQGGTGELFFGEGSRLTVL.

The chain recombines TRBV10-3 with TRBJ1-2; weak D call: TRBD1 (5 bases). Germline CDR1 and CDR2: ENHRY and SYGVKD. The CDR3 is made up of 13 amino acids. The V and J ends lost 6 bases and 3 bases respectively, with 11 bases between them. The CDR3 is CAISADSDYGYTF. The CDR3 DNA reads as TGTGCCATCAGCGCTGACAGTGACTATGGCTACACCTTC.

The genes are TRBV27 and TRBJ2-7; TRBD1 matches at 7 bases. The V gene's germline CDR1 is MNHEY and CDR2 SMNVEV (reference sequence). The CDR3 runs to 15 residues. Trimming removed 4 bases from V and 3 bases from J; junction bases left unmatched: 9. The CDR3 coding sequence is TGTGCCAGCAGTTCGCCTCGGGACAGCAACTACGAGCAGTACTTC. It codes for CASSSPRDSNYEQYF.